Below are 23 T cell receptor beta chains sequenced from a single sample in a study of blood T cell repertoires in COVID-19. Clones were read by immunoSEQ multiplex PCR, and TCRdb kept only the in-frame ones, dropping some. The sample has 150,000 to 200,000 clones, roughly nine tenths seen once. The sample consisted of peripheral blood. The receptors here all came from a woman in her fifties or sixties with COVID-19, enrolled during active disease.

DNA of the CDR3: TGCGCCAGCAGCATTAGCGGGAGTGCCGGGGAGCTGTTTTTT. It yields the protein CASSISGSAGELFF. The J gene is TRBJ2-2, the V gene TRBV5-1; 9 bases agree with TRBD2. J lost 6 bases, V lost 4 bases, and 4 bases had no gene match. Looked up from germline, CDR1 is SGHRS and CDR2 is YFSETQ. The CDR3 loop spans 14 amino acids.

The chain has TRBV21-1 and TRBJ1-2; TRBD1, the table's D call, lacks a check against the DNA. TRBV21-1 is a pseudogene locus. The CDR3 is 14 residues long. CDR3 sequence (DNA): TGTGCCGGCCGATCAGGGACACCCAACTATGGCTACACCTTC. It specifies CAGRSGTPNYGYTF.

V and J are TRBV6-5 and TRBJ1-2; D not certain. Germline assignment: CDR1 MNHEY and CDR2 SVGAGI. V was pared by 7 bases and J by 8 bases, with 14 bases between. The CDR3 sequence is 12 residues long. The CDR3 DNA follows: TGTGCCAGCATCAGCCTTGGGAGGGGCTACACCTTC. Amino acids: CASISLGRGYTF.

This clone turned up a few times. The chain combines TRBV6-5 with TRBJ1-1; 12 bases align to TRBD1. The CDR3 is 16 residues long. The germline V gene encodes CDR1 MNHEY and CDR2 SVGAGI. V shed 3 bases and J 3 bases; nucleotides not matched to a gene: 5. Here the CDR3 DNA reads TGTGCCAGCAGTTATTTGGGGACAGGGGGCTACACTGAAGCTTTCTTT. Translation gives CASSYLGTGGYTEAFF.

This clone has only a few counts. V is TRBV29-1 and J is TRBJ1-3; weak D call: TRBD1 (5 bases). The CDR3 covers 14 residues. CDR1 and CDR2 from the germline V gene are SQVTM and ANQGSEA. The V gene lost 6 bases and the J gene lost 2 bases, with 14 bases spanning the gap. The CDR3 spells CSVVWGRAGNTIYF. The CDR3 coding sequence is TGCAGCGTCGTTTGGGGGAGGGCTGGAAACACCATATATTTT. Full variable domain (missing parts from reference TRBV29-1 and TRBJ1-3): SAVISQKPSRDICQRGTSLTIQCQVDSQVTMMFWYRQQPGQSLTLIATANQGSEATYESGFVIDKFPISRPNLTFSTLTVSNMSPEDSSIYLCSVVWGRAGNTIYFGEGSWLTVV.

The chain carries TRBV7-2 and TRBJ2-7; 8 positions agree with TRBD2. The CDR3 is made up of 17 amino acids. The V and J ends lost 1 base and 4 bases, in that order; junction bases with no gene match: 12. Germline CDR1 and CDR2: SGHTA and FQGNSA. Here the CDR3 reads CASSLVGFGTSNYEQYF. The CDR3 coding sequence is TGTGCCAGCAGCTTAGTGGGGTTCGGGACTAGTAATTACGAGCAGTACTTC.

This chain's CDR3 is CATSDPRGENYGYTF. CDR3 bases: TGTGCCACCAGTGATCCACGGGGGGAGAACTATGGCTACACCTTC. The V gene is TRBV24-1, the J gene TRBJ1-2, with D possibly TRBD1 on 5 matching bases. Germline V lookup: CDR1 KGHDR, CDR2 SFDVKD. Trimming stripped 3 bases from V and 2 bases from J, with 12 bases between. This CDR3 spans 15 amino acids.

This sequence joins TRBV5-1 and TRBJ1-1, with TRBD1 matching over 7 bases. The CDR3 totals 15 residues. Germline V gene lookup returns CDR1 SGHRS and CDR2 YFSETQ. The V and J ends lost 1 base and 10 bases, in that order; junction bases with no gene match: 13. CDR3 in DNA: TGCGCCAGCAGCTTGCAGATCGAGGGGGCACAGCGAGCTTTCTTT. Residues: CASSLQIEGAQRAFF.

On this clone itself: This sample includes further DNA sequences coding for the same CDR3. This sequence joins TRBV6-2 or TRBV6-3 and TRBJ2-7; 8 bases line up with TRBD2. This CDR3 is built from 14 residues. Germline CDR1 MNHEY, CDR2 SVGEGT. Unmatched junction bases numbered 2, after V lost 0 bases and J lost 4 bases. The CDR3 DNA reads as TGTGCCAGCAGTTACTCAGGGACTAGTTACGAGCAGTACTTC. It yields the protein CASSYSGTSYEQYF.

Of note for this clone: One end of the junction fails to match germline, which may point to a read error. The chain combines TRBV30 with TRBJ2-7; 7 nucleotides match TRBD2. The CDR3 consists of 14 residues. From germline, CDR1 is GTSNPN and CDR2 SVGIG (reference sequence). This chain's CDR3 is CAIQLADFSYEQYF. In DNA, the CDR3 is TGCGCAATCCAGCTAGCGGACTTTTCCTACGAGCAGTACTTC. Combining the CDR3 with reference TRBV30 and TRBJ2-7 gives the whole variable domain SQTIHQWPATLVQPVGSPLSLECTVEGTSNPNLYWYRQAAGRGLQLLFYSVGIGQISSEVPQNLSASRPQDRQFILSSKKLLLSDSGFYLCAIQLADFSYEQYFGPGTRLTVT.

This chain joins TRBV19 and TRBJ1-1; 9 bases align to TRBD1. Trimming cost V 6 bases and J 4 bases; bases outside gene matches: 3. The CDR3 totals 13 residues. Germline V gives CDR1 LNHDA, CDR2 SQIVND (reference sequence). CDR3 in amino acids: CASRDRGLTEAFF. As DNA, the CDR3 is TGTGCCAGTAGGGACAGGGGACTCACTGAAGCTTTCTTT.

The V and J genes are TRBV19 and TRBJ2-7, with a weak D call TRBD1 (5 bases). This CDR3 contains 12 residues. With 5 bases removed from V and 7 bases from J, the gap between germline ends came to 12 bases. CDR1 and CDR2 (germline): LNHDA, SQIVND (reference sequence). The DNA for the CDR3 is TGTGCCAGTAGTTGGACCAAGGGGGAGCAGTACTTC. Its translation is CASSWTKGEQYF.

V usage is TRBV18 and J usage is TRBJ1-1; D is perhaps TRBD1 (6 bases). The germline V gene encodes CDR1 KGHSH and CDR2 LQKENI. V gave up 2 bases and J gave up 5 bases, with 9 bases separating them. There are 13 residues in the CDR3. CDR3 amino acids: CASSPGQPTEAFF. The DNA of the CDR3 is TGTGCCAGCTCACCAGGACAGCCGACTGAAGCTTTCTTT.

The J gene is TRBJ1-1, the V gene TRBV7-9; D gene uncertain. Trimming removed 0 bases at V and 0 bases at J, with 5 bases between. The CDR3 covers 14 residues. Germline assignment: CDR1 SEHNR and CDR2 FQNEAQ (reference sequence). CDR3 coding DNA: TGTGCCAGCAGCTTAGCGACTCTGAACACTGAAGCTTTCTTT. Its protein product is CASSLATLNTEAFF.

The V gene is TRBV5-8, the J gene TRBJ1-3; tentatively, D is TRBD1 (5 bases). This CDR3 comprises 17 residues. CDR1 is SGHTS and CDR2 is YDEGEE in the germline V gene. V gave up 0 bases and J gave up 0 bases, with 13 bases separating them. The chain's CDR3 is CASSLGPGVSSGNTIYF. In DNA form, the CDR3 reads TGTGCCAGCAGCTTGGGCCCGGGGGTGAGCTCTGGAAACACCATATATTTT. Supplemented by reference TRBV5-8 and TRBJ1-3, the full variable domain reads EAGVTQSPTHLIKTRGQQATLRCSPISGHTSVYWYQQALGLGLQFLLWYDEGEERNRGNFPPRFSGRQFPNYSSELNVNALELEDSALYLCASSLGPGVSSGNTIYFGEGSWLTVV.

CDR3 nucleotides: TGTGCCAGCAGGGCCGGGGGCTCTGGAAACACCATATATTTT. Its translation: CASRAGGSGNTIYF. The rearrangement links TRBV6-5 to TRBJ1-3; weak D call: TRBD1 (5 bases). The V end lost 6 bases, the J end lost 0 bases, and 9 bases lay between the germline ends. From germline, CDR1 is MNHEY and CDR2 SVGAGI. The CDR3 consists of 14 residues.

The chain carries TRBV18 and TRBJ2-1; D not certain. Germline CDR1 reads KGHSH; CDR2 reads LQKENI. V shed 0 bases and J shed 9 bases, with 12 bases lying between them. CDR3 length: 14 residues. The CDR3 loop is CASSPPSKAGEQFF. DNA for the CDR3: TGTGCCAGCTCACCACCTTCAAAGGCAGGTGAGCAGTTCTTC.

The chain links TRBV7-2 to TRBJ1-2; 7 bases are shared with TRBD1. CDR1 and CDR2 (germline): SGHTA, FQGNSA. The CDR3 totals 13 residues. The V and J ends lost 6 bases and 8 bases, in that order; junction bases with no gene match: 9. The CDR3, as DNA: TGTGCCAGCAGTTTACAGGGGTTTCGGGGCTACACCTTC. Protein product: CASSLQGFRGYTF.

The gene calls are TRBV9 and TRBJ2-7; the D is unclear. Germline V gene sequence: CDR1 SGDLS, CDR2 YYNGEE. Trimming took 0 bases from V and 2 from J, leaving 12 bases between them. CDR3 size: 15 residues. The CDR3 sequence is CASSVAGQATYEQYF. The CDR3 DNA sequence: TGTGCCAGCAGCGTAGCCGGCCAGGCGACCTACGAGCAGTACTTC.

The V and J genes are TRBV11-2 and TRBJ2-1, with 9 bases that match TRBD2. The CDR3 is 16 residues long. Looked up from germline, CDR1 is SGHAT and CDR2 is FQNNGV. J gave up 0 bases and V 6 bases, and 6 bases lay outside the gene matches. CDR3 sequence reads: CASSPSGASSYNEQFF. The CDR3 DNA sequence: TGTGCCAGCAGTCCTAGCGGGGCTAGCTCCTACAATGAGCAGTTCTTC.

This chain connects TRBV30 to TRBJ2-3, with D perhaps matching TRBD1 (7 bases). Germline V gene data show CDR1 as GTSNPN and CDR2 as SVGIG (reference sequence). This CDR3 has 14 amino acids. Trimming pared 2 bases from V and 6 bases from J, leaving 15 bases between. The CDR3 region is CAWSFTGAGDTQYF. Written as DNA, the CDR3 is TGTGCCTGGAGTTTTACAGGGGCGGGGGATACGCAGTATTTT. Supplemented by reference TRBV30 and TRBJ2-3, the full variable domain reads SQTIHQWPATLVQPVGSPLSLECTVEGTSNPNLYWYRQAAGRGLQLLFYSVGIGQISSEVPQNLSASRPQDRQFILSSKKLLLSDSGFYLCAWSFTGAGDTQYFGPGTRLTVL.

The chain has TRBV19 and TRBJ1-3, with TRBD1 matching 9 bases. With V trimmed by 3 bases and J by 3 bases, 3 bases remained unmatched. This CDR3 comprises 15 residues. In germline, CDR1 is LNHDA, CDR2 SQIVND (reference sequence). CDR3 nucleotide sequence: TGTGCCAGTAGTATCGGGACAGGGTTTGGAAACACCATATATTTT. It translates to CASSIGTGFGNTIYF.

The CDR3 reads CASSEKGGGSSPDTQYF. Here the CDR3 DNA reads TGTGCCAGCAGTGAAAAGGGGGGGGGCTCGAGCCCAGATACGCAGTATTTT. V is TRBV6-1 and J is TRBJ2-3, with D possibly being TRBD2 (7 bases). Germline loops: CDR1 MNHNS, CDR2 SASEGT. This CDR3 has 17 residues. The V end lost 2 bases, the J end lost 4 bases, and 19 bases lay between the germline ends.